The 22 T cell receptor beta chains below come from one sample, sequenced in a study of blood T cell repertoires in COVID-19. Sequenced by immunoSEQ multiplex PCR; TCRdb stores in-frame clones only, minus some. Among about 140,000 clones listed, 85% to 90% were seen once. Source material: peripheral blood. These receptors came from a woman aged 80 or over with acute or convalescent COVID-19.

The chain links TRBV5-1 to TRBJ2-7; 7 bases line up with TRBD1. Germline V gene sequence: CDR1 SGHRS, CDR2 YFSETQ. The CDR3 covers 15 residues. J was trimmed by 1 base and V by 1 base; bases with no gene match: 5. The CDR3 sequence: CASSLSTGLSYEQYF. CDR3 nucleotides: TGCGCCAGCAGCTTGTCGACAGGGTTGTCCTACGAGCAGTACTTC.

The chain joins TRBV27 to TRBJ1-2; D ambiguous. The CDR3 loop spans 14 amino acids. Germline-derived CDR1 and CDR2 are MNHEY and SMNVEV (reference sequence). V lost 5 bases and J 1 base, leaving 11 bases between the germline ends. CDR3 sequence (DNA): TGTGCCAGCAGTCCGTTCCGGAGTAACTATGGCTACACCTTC. Encoded protein: CASSPFRSNYGYTF.

This sequence joins TRBV24-1 and TRBJ1-1; D unclear. CDR1 is KGHDR, CDR2 SFDVKD, per germline. V was shortened by 9 bases and J by 9 bases, with 13 bases between the two germline ends. The CDR3 consists of 11 residues. CDR3 nucleotides: TGTGCCACCCGGCAAGCAGGTAAAGCTTTCTTT. It translates to CATRQAGKAFF.

The DNA of the CDR3 is TGTGCCAGCAGCTTAGGCGTGAGGCTCTTGAATGGCTACACCTTC. The encoded protein is CASSLGVRLLNGYTF. The chain has TRBV7-2 and TRBJ1-2; D remains unclear. The V end lost 1 base, the J end lost 6 bases, and 15 bases lay between the germline ends. This CDR3 region has 15 residues. Germline lookup yields CDR1 SGHTA and CDR2 FQGNSA. Combining the CDR3 with reference TRBV7-2 and TRBJ1-2 gives the whole variable domain GAGVSQSPSNKVTEKGKDVELRCDPISGHTALYWYRQSLGQGLEFLIYFQGNSAPDKSGLPSDRFSAERTGGSVSTLTIQRTQQEDSAVYLCASSLGVRLLNGYTFGSGTRLTVV.

This chain connects TRBV30 to TRBJ2-6; D call uncertain. V shed 5 bases and J shed 4 bases, with 15 bases lying between them. This CDR3 is built from 15 residues. Per the germline V gene, CDR1 is GTSNPN and CDR2 is SVGIG (reference sequence). The chain's CDR3 is CAWYPPQAGANVLTF. CDR3 bases: TGTGCCTGGTACCCCCCGCAGGCCGGGGCCAACGTCCTGACTTTC.

The sample holds one count of this clone. The gene calls are TRBV11-2 and TRBJ2-1, with 9 bases matching TRBD2. The germline gives CDR1 SGHAT, CDR2 FQNNGV. This CDR3 comprises 13 residues. V trimming: 2 bases; J trimming: 10 bases; junction bases outside the gene matches: 3. CDR3 amino acids: CASSLMLAGEQFF. CDR3 in DNA: TGTGCCAGCAGCTTAATGCTAGCGGGGGAGCAGTTCTTC.

This clone was observed once. This rearrangement joins TRBV6-5 to TRBJ1-2; 7 bases match TRBD1. The CDR3 has 15 amino acids. After removal of 11 bases from V and 4 bases from J, the junction contained 16 bases not matched to a gene. Germline CDR1 reads MNHEY; CDR2 reads SVGAGI. This chain's CDR3 is CAGTLGQSPSYGYTF. DNA for the CDR3: TGTGCCGGTACACTGGGACAGAGTCCTTCCTATGGCTACACCTTC.

This clone was observed a few times. The J gene is TRBJ1-2, the V gene TRBV6-2 or TRBV6-3; 12 nucleotides line up with TRBD1. This CDR3 is 16 amino acids long. Germline V gene sequence: CDR1 MNHEY, CDR2 SVGEGT. With V trimmed by 6 bases and J by 7 bases, 12 bases remained unmatched. CDR3 region: CASSESPGQGAFGYTF. The DNA for the CDR3 is TGTGCCAGCAGCGAATCCCCGGGACAGGGGGCGTTTGGCTACACCTTC.

This chain connects TRBV7-2 to TRBJ2-2; a weak D match, TRBD1 (5 bases). The germline V and J ends were trimmed by 4 bases and 1 base, with 10 bases remaining between them. Germline CDR1 is SGHTA and CDR2 is FQGNSA. This CDR3 has 15 amino acids. The chain's CDR3 is CASSSFGQNTGELFF. The CDR3 bases are TGTGCCAGCAGCTCTTTCGGACAGAACACCGGGGAGCTGTTTTTT.

The chain joins TRBV3-1 (or the pseudogene TRBV3-2) to TRBJ2-7, with TRBD2 identical over 12 bases. Germline trimming cut 5 bases from V and 3 bases from J; bases unmatched to any gene: 2. CDR1 and CDR2 (germline): LGHDT, YNNKEL (reference sequence). The CDR3 extends over 14 amino acids. The CDR3 loop reads CASSETSGGYEQYF. CDR3 bases: TGTGCCAGCAGCGAGACTAGCGGGGGCTACGAGCAGTACTTC.

The rearrangement links TRBV3-1 (or the pseudogene TRBV3-2) to TRBJ1-5; D gene uncertain. Germline CDR1 LGHDT, CDR2 YNNKEL (reference sequence). This CDR3 is 13 amino acids long. Trimming shortened V by 4 bases and J by 4 bases, and 8 bases separated the two germline ends. CDR3 protein: CASSPLNNQPQHF. The CDR3 DNA reads as TGTGCCAGCAGCCCCCTAAATAATCAGCCCCAGCATTTT.

The chain carries TRBV24-1 and TRBJ2-2, with D perhaps matching TRBD1 (6 bases). The CDR3 totals 13 residues. Germline CDR1 reads KGHDR; CDR2 reads SFDVKD. V lost 5 bases to trimming and J lost 7 bases, with 10 bases between them. This CDR3 reads CATSGSGVGELFF. As DNA, the CDR3 is TGTGCCACCAGTGGATCAGGGGTCGGGGAGCTGTTTTTT.

The gene calls are TRBV10-3 and TRBJ2-2, with 11 positions matching TRBD2. Losses at the gene ends were 11 bases for V and 5 bases for J; bases not matched to a gene: 7. Germline assignment: CDR1 ENHRY and CDR2 SYGVKD. CDR3 length equals 14 residues. In DNA form, the CDR3 reads TGTGCCGCGGGGGCTAGCGGGGGGACCGGGGAGCTGTTTTTT. Its protein product is CAAGASGGTGELFF.

The gene calls are TRBV2 and TRBJ1-1; TRBD1 might be the D (6 bases). Germline CDR1 SNHLY, CDR2 FYNNEI. Trimming removed 4 bases from V and 8 bases from J, with 17 bases in between. The CDR3 covers 14 residues. Here the CDR3 reads CASSGDFGGAEAFF. CDR3 in DNA: TGTGCCAGCAGTGGGGATTTTGGGGGCGCAGAAGCTTTCTTT.

The J gene is TRBJ2-1, the V gene TRBV4-1; 9 bases map to TRBD1. Germline-derived CDR1 and CDR2 are MGHRA and YSYEKL. Trimming cost V 2 bases and J 8 bases; bases outside gene matches: 7. This CDR3 region has 15 residues. DNA for the CDR3: TGCGCCAGCAGCCAAACAGGGGGCAAAATTTATGAGCAGTTCTTC. Its protein product is CASSQTGGKIYEQFF.

The chain links TRBV7-8 to TRBJ2-2; weak D call: TRBD1 (6 bases). CDR1 is SGHVS, CDR2 FQNEAQ, per germline. V was clipped by 2 bases and J by 7 bases, with 14 bases between them. The CDR3 consists of 15 residues. The CDR3 nucleotides read TGTGCCAGCAGCTTACTGCAGGGGCAAGTCGGGGAGCTGTTTTTT. It specifies CASSLLQGQVGELFF. The whole variable domain, remainder taken from reference TRBV7-8 and TRBJ2-2, is GAGVSQSPRYKVAKRGQDVALRCDPISGHVSLFWYQQALGQGPEFLTYFQNEAQLDKSGLPSDRFFAERPEGSVSTLKIQRTQQEDSAVYLCASSLLQGQVGELFFGEGSRLTVL.

V is TRBV19 and J is TRBJ2-6; D is unclear. Trimming cost V 1 base and J 0 bases, with 7 bases left between them. Germline V gene lookup returns CDR1 LNHDA and CDR2 SQIVND (reference sequence). The CDR3 is 16 amino acids. The CDR3 spells CASSIVFPSGANVLTF. DNA for the CDR3: TGTGCCAGTAGTATAGTCTTCCCCTCTGGGGCCAACGTCCTGACTTTC.

This clone was counted a single time. The rearrangement uses TRBV7-2 and TRBJ1-2; D is perhaps TRBD1 (5 bases). This CDR3 contains 13 residues. Trimming removed 5 bases at V and 4 bases at J, with 11 bases between. The V gene's germline CDR1 is SGHTA and CDR2 FQGNSA. DNA for the CDR3: TGTGCCAGCAGCCCGGCGCAGGGCTATGGCTACACCTTC. This codes for CASSPAQGYGYTF.

Of note for this clone: The junction departs from the called germline gene at one end, perhaps through a read error. V gene TRBV5-1 combines with J gene TRBJ2-3, with a weak D call TRBD1 (6 bases). Germline V gene sequence: CDR1 SGHRS, CDR2 YFSETQ. CDR3 length: 14 residues. This chain's CDR3 is CASNLGASTDTQYF. Here the CDR3 DNA reads TGCGCCAGCAACTTGGGGGCAAGCACAGATACGCAGTATTTT.

The rearrangement links TRBV3-1 (or the pseudogene TRBV3-2) to TRBJ2-3; 8 positions agree with TRBD2. The CDR3 consists of 15 residues. The germline gives CDR1 LGHDT, CDR2 YNNKEL (reference sequence). The junction had 3 bases not matched to a gene; V was cut back by 2 bases and J by 2 bases. CDR3 protein: CASSQPGGNTDTQYF. The CDR3 DNA is TGTGCCAGCAGCCAACCGGGGGGGAACACAGATACGCAGTATTTT.

The gene calls are TRBV12-5 and TRBJ1-1; TRBD1 might be the D (6 bases). The CDR3 has 14 amino acids. Germline CDR1 and CDR2: LGHNT and FRNRAP. V gave up 5 bases and J gave up 5 bases, with 15 bases separating them. In nucleotides, the CDR3 is TGTGCTAGTGGTAATAACAGGGTTAGGACTGAAGCTTTCTTT. Amino acid sequence: CASGNNRVRTEAFF.

This chain connects TRBV5-1 to TRBJ1-3; 10 bases line up with TRBD1. The CDR3 is 15 residues long. With 3 bases clipped from V and 4 bases from J, the junction kept 4 bases outside the gene matches. The germline V gene encodes CDR1 SGHRS and CDR2 YFSETQ. CDR3 sequence reads: CASSWGQGIGNTIYF. CDR3 sequence (DNA): TGCGCCAGCAGCTGGGGACAGGGGATAGGAAACACCATATATTTT.